The clone carrying this TCR beta chain was recorded many times. Antigen: not known. The sample is drawn from a study of T cells in Graves' hyperthyroidism and ophthalmopathy. The study, taken as a whole, reports: Also found in blood were most expanded thyroid clonotypes above 0.001. Ophthalmopathy prediction by the model preceded onset by a median approximately 6.1 months.

PBMCs were derived from about 10 ml fresh peripheral blood. Germline CDR1 MDHEN, CDR2 SYDVKM. Trimming took 8 bases from V and 3 from J, leaving 14 bases between them. This CDR3 has 14 amino acids. TCR beta CDR3 region amplification was performed from RNA transcripts. First-round RT-PCR of the TCR CDR3 relied on the HTBI primer set. TCRdb reprocessed the multiplex PCR reads via MiXCR and lists one record per CDR3 protein. The sample contains 250,000 to 300,000 distinct CDR3 sequences, roughly 15% of which appear only once. The specimen was blood. The TCR originated in a woman aged 40 to 50 with Graves' hyperthyroidism. The V and J genes are TRBV28 and TRBJ2-1, with a possible D match to TRBD1 (5 bases). Written as DNA, the CDR3 is TGTGCCAGCCGTGGCAGGGTGGTCTACAATGAGCAGTTCTTC. Translated: CASRGRVVYNEQFF.